This T cell receptor (beta chain) appears in the sequencing data of a study of CD8+CD57+ T cells in acquired aplastic anemia. As for the study in general: Sorted cells (CD4+ and CD8+) yielded DNA amounts that averaged about 3.4 ug.

For CDR3 and TCR beta VDJ profiling, genomic DNA was the template used. TCRdb re-derived calls from the reads in MiXCR, one entry per CDR3 protein. The table records 150,000 to 200,000 distinct CDR3 sequences, around 50% of them present only once. Previously, flow cytometry had revealed CD8+CD57+ cell expansion in the patients chosen for sequencing. The length of the CDR3 is 11 residues. V lost 6 bases, J lost 1 base, and 7 bases lay in between. The V gene's germline CDR1 is SQVTM and CDR2 ANQGSEA. The material sequenced was sorted CD4+, CD8+, or CD8+CD57+ T cells (not recorded which) from PBMCs. The sequence was obtained from a human donor with aplastic anemia. The chain has TRBV29-1 and TRBJ2-7; perhaps TRBD2 as D (5 bases). CDR3 sequence: CSVRTSYEQYF. The CDR3 DNA reads TGCAGCGTCAGGACTTCCTACGAGCAGTACTTC.